Listed below are T cell receptor beta chains from one sample, sequenced in a study of T-cell reconstitution after alpha-beta-depleted transplantation in children. A single record per CDR3 protein comes from TCRdb applying MiXCR to the PCR reads. Of 130,000 to 150,000 distinct CDR3 sequences in the sample, around 8.5% are singletons; the top ten hold over 15%. The starting material was PBMCs, mostly from graft donor cells, obtained 180 days after TCRalphabeta/CD19-depleted stem cell transplant. The receptors were gathered from a female patient aged 2 to 10 who had a stem cell transplant for congenital amegakaryocytic thrombocytopenia, so the T cells may come from the graft donor. CDR3s include the opening cysteine and the closing phenylalanine or tryptophan. D genes are given only for firm matches. Not all rows give a size; the values are once, few, many and, for expanded clones, a class.

j_gene,abundance,d_gene,v_gene,CDR3aa,CDR3nt
TRBJ2-5,NA,TRBD2,TRBV7-2,CASSLIAGGGETQYF,TGTGCCAGCAGCTTAATAGCGGGGGGAGGGGAGACCCAGTACTTC
TRBJ2-7,NA,NA,TRBV28,CASTPTGGTQQYF,TGTGCCAGCACCCCCACGGGTGGGACCCAGCAGTACTTC
TRBJ2-1,many,TRBD2,TRBV15,CATSRDFLAGGPRRYNEQFF,TGTGCCACCAGCAGAGATTTCCTAGCGGGAGGCCCAAGACGTTACAATGAGCAGTTCTTC
TRBJ1-6,NA,NA,TRBV2,CASSEIKQGSSPLHF,TGTGCCAGCAGTGAAATTAAGCAGGGGAGTTCACCCCTCCACTTT
TRBJ2-1,many,NA,TRBV28,CASSHYPYRSSYNEQFF,TGTGCCAGCAGTCACTATCCCTATCGTAGCTCCTACAATGAGCAGTTCTTC
TRBJ2-3,many,NA,TRBV3-1,CASSQGGDTQYF,TGTGCCAGCAGCCAAGGCGGAGATACGCAGTATTTT
TRBJ1-1,many,TRBD1,TRBV3-1,CASSRKTGVVHTEAFF,TGTGCCAGCAGCCGGAAGACAGGGGTGGTACACACTGAAGCTTTCTTT
TRBJ2-7,many,TRBD2,TRBV5-1,CASSLESPGLAGGWYEQYF,TGCGCCAGCAGCTTGGAGTCCCCGGGACTAGCGGGAGGTTGGTACGAGCAGTACTTC
TRBJ2-2,many,NA,TRBV28,CASSLFGGSGELFF,TGTGCCAGCAGTTTATTTGGGGGTTCGGGGGAGCTGTTTTTT
TRBJ2-1,few,NA,TRBV20-1,CSVNIGNEQFF,TGCAGTGTTAACATCGGCAATGAGCAGTTCTTC
TRBJ2-1,many,TRBD2,TRBV5-1,CASSLAPSGGGYEQFF,TGCGCCAGCAGCTTGGCACCTAGCGGGGGAGGCTATGAGCAGTTCTTC
TRBJ2-1,many,TRBD2,TRBV29-1,CSVALAGFYNEQFF,TGCAGCGTTGCTCTAGCGGGGTTTTACAATGAGCAGTTCTTC
TRBJ2-1,NA,NA,TRBV28,CASTYLANYNEQFF,TGTGCCAGCACTTATCTAGCGAACTACAATGAGCAGTTCTTC
TRBJ2-2,NA,NA,TRBV20-1,CSVHGPGGLVTGELFF,TGCAGTGTCCATGGGCCCGGGGGGCTGGTCACCGGGGAGCTGTTTTTT
TRBJ1-5,NA,TRBD1,TRBV5-6,CASSLGDRENQPQHF,TGTGCCAGCAGTCTGGGGGACAGAGAAAATCAGCCCCAGCATTTT
TRBJ2-5,many,NA,TRBV5-5,CASSAYVTQETQYF,TGTGCCAGCAGCGCCTATGTGACCCAAGAGACCCAGTACTTC
TRBJ1-2,few,TRBD1,TRBV12-3/TRBV12-4,CASSRLLPRQGSNGYTF,TGTGCCAGCAGCCGACTCCTACCGAGACAGGGTAGTAATGGCTACACCTTC
TRBJ1-5,few,NA,TRBV28,CASSPSFSQFLQPQHF,TGTGCCAGCAGCCCCTCATTTAGCCAGTTTCTTCAGCCCCAGCATTTT
TRBJ2-2,many,NA,TRBV18,CASSSTGESTGELFF,TGTGCCAGCTCATCAACGGGAGAATCCACCGGGGAGCTGTTTTTT
TRBJ2-7,NA,TRBD2,TRBV4-2,CASSQLAGEAYEQYF,TGTGCCAGCAGCCAACTAGCGGGAGAAGCCTACGAGCAGTACTTC
TRBJ2-7,NA,NA,TRBV28,CASSLFPGDYEQYF,TGTGCCAGCAGTTTATTCCCAGGGGACTACGAGCAGTACTTC
TRBJ2-7,NA,TRBD1,TRBV25-1,CASIASTGGNYEQYF,TGTGCCAGCATCGCGTCGACAGGGGGTAACTACGAGCAGTACTTC